The present T cell receptor (beta chain) was sequenced within a study of blood T cell repertoires in COVID-19. Whole-study context: In each case, the material was cDNA or gDNA derived from T cells, B-cell-depleted T cells, or PBMCs.

CDR3 length: 16 residues. Between the trimmed V and J ends, which lost 5 bases and 5 bases, there was a span of 21 bases. The V gene's germline CDR1 is MNHEY and CDR2 SMNVEV (reference sequence). Method: immunoSEQ multiplex PCR; TCRdb's copy keeps in-frame clones and lacks some. The sample carries around 200,000 clones, around nine tenths recorded once. The clonotype was recovered from a young woman who had recovered from COVID-19. The rearrangement joins TRBV27 to TRBJ1-2; D ambiguous. The sample consisted of PBMCs or T cells enriched from blood (not recorded which). The CDR3 sequence: CASSPLDFSHGYGYTF. The CDR3 DNA reads TGTGCCAGCAGTCCCCTCGACTTTAGTCATGGGTATGGCTACACCTTC.